These 18 T cell receptor beta chains originate from one sample sequenced in a study of regulatory dendritic cells for organ transplantation. The protocol was immunoSEQ multiplex PCR, while the TCRdb copy is restricted to in-frame clones and leaves out a portion. The sample shows under 45,000 clones, 70% to 90% of them seen only once. Sequencing input: naive CD4+ T cells from blood. Subset: CD45RA+ naive T cells. The receptors stem from a human donor in good health.

The chain carries TRBV6-1 and TRBJ1-4, with D maybe TRBD1 (5 bases). The CDR3 consists of 15 residues. V lost 4 bases and J 7 bases, leaving 16 bases between the germline ends. The germline CDR1 and CDR2 sequences are MNHNS and SASEGT. CDR3 residues: CASSAQGAGSEKLFF. DNA of the CDR3: TGTGCCAGCAGTGCCCAGGGCGCGGGAAGTGAAAAACTGTTTTTT.

This chain links TRBV19 with TRBJ1-4, with a tentative D call TRBD1 (6 bases). Looked up from germline, CDR1 is LNHDA and CDR2 is SQIVND (reference sequence). V gave up 8 bases and J gave up 0 bases, with 13 bases separating them. The CDR3 length is 15 residues. The CDR3 region has the DNA TGTGCCAGTCGAACCAGGGGATCAACTAATGAAAAACTGTTTTTT. Protein sequence: CASRTRGSTNEKLFF.

The chain has TRBV9 and TRBJ2-1, with 13 bases matching TRBD2. Per germline, CDR1 SGDLS and CDR2 YYNGEE. The CDR3 runs to 18 residues. The trim removed 0 bases at V and 3 bases at J, leaving 6 bases unmatched. Written as DNA, the CDR3 is TGTGCCAGCAGCGTAGCCACTAGCGGGAGGGCCAACTACAATGAGCAGTTCTTC. The encoded protein is CASSVATSGRANYNEQFF.

The gene calls are TRBV28 and TRBJ2-7; TRBD2 aligns across 7 bases. This CDR3 has 15 residues. Germline values: CDR1 MDHEN, CDR2 SYDVKM. Trimming removed 5 bases from V and 1 base from J; junction bases left unmatched: 8. The CDR3 loop is CASSPRLAVSYEQYF. In DNA form, the CDR3 reads TGTGCCAGCAGTCCCAGGCTAGCGGTATCCTACGAGCAGTACTTC.

This clone was seen just once. The chain is built from TRBV11-2 and TRBJ1-4, with TRBD1 matching over 11 bases. Looked up from germline, CDR1 is SGHAT and CDR2 is FQNNGV. CDR3 length equals 18 residues. V lost 5 bases, J lost 7 bases, and 15 bases stayed unmatched. The CDR3 nucleotides are TGTGCCAGCAGCCCCACCCGGACAGGGGGCTATGTGGGTGAAAAACTGTTTTTT. Protein: CASSPTRTGGYVGEKLFF.

V usage is TRBV5-1 and J usage is TRBJ2-5; 9 nucleotides line up with TRBD2. Germline CDR1 and CDR2: SGHRS and YFSETQ. V trimming: 4 bases; J trimming: 5 bases; junction bases outside the gene matches: 9. CDR3 length: 15 amino acids. The CDR3 region has the DNA TGCGCCAGCAGCCCCGCGGGCGGGGGGGGTGAGACCCAGTACTTC. Its protein is CASSPAGGGGETQYF.

The chain joins TRBV5-1 to TRBJ2-1, with D perhaps matching TRBD1 (6 bases). V lost 0 bases and J lost 6, with 13 bases in between. This CDR3 has 15 residues. Germline loops: CDR1 SGHRS, CDR2 YFSETQ. CDR3 bases: TGCGCCAGCAGCTTGGAGGCAGGGGCGTTCAATGAGCAGTTCTTC. It is translated as CASSLEAGAFNEQFF.

The gene calls are TRBV2 and TRBJ2-1, with TRBD2 matching over 8 bases. Trimming removed 3 bases from V and 6 bases from J; junction bases left unmatched: 4. This CDR3 is 14 amino acids long. Germline values: CDR1 SNHLY, CDR2 FYNNEI. DNA for the CDR3: TGTGCCAGCAGTGAGGGACTAGACCCCAATGAGCAGTTCTTC. This gives the protein CASSEGLDPNEQFF.

The sample holds one count of this clone. The chain combines TRBV7-9 with TRBJ1-4; D gene uncertain. The CDR3 has 15 amino acids. Germline V gene sequence: CDR1 SEHNR, CDR2 FQNEAQ (reference sequence). The V end was cut by 5 bases, the J end by 2 bases, with 12 bases between. Here the CDR3 reads CASSAEGTTNEKLFF. The DNA of the CDR3 is TGTGCCAGCAGCGCAGAGGGAACGACTAATGAAAAACTGTTTTTT.

The V call is TRBV6-1, the J call TRBJ1-1; D is unresolved. The V gene's germline CDR1 is MNHNS and CDR2 SASEGT. V lost 7 bases and J 1 base, leaving 16 bases between the germline ends. The CDR3 runs to 15 residues. CDR3 sequence: CASIRMPRKNTEAFF. The CDR3 DNA is TGTGCCAGCATCCGAATGCCCAGAAAGAACACTGAAGCTTTCTTT.

This clone was recorded a few times. V usage is TRBV7-6 and J usage is TRBJ1-2, with D possibly TRBD1 on 6 matching bases. Deletions cut 3 bases from V and 7 bases from J, with 12 bases between. The CDR3 spans 13 residues. Germline CDR1 and CDR2: SGHVS and FNYEAQ. DNA for the CDR3: TGTGCCAGCAGCTTCGACAGGAGCGGTGGCTACACCTTC. Protein product: CASSFDRSGGYTF.

Comments on this clone: The junction and the germline gene differ at one end; a read error may be behind it. The rearrangement joins TRBV7-9 to TRBJ2-1, with D unclear. The CDR3 extends over 10 amino acids. CDR1 SEHNR and CDR2 FQNEAQ come from the germline V gene (reference sequence). DNA of the CDR3: TGTGCCAGCGGGAACCAAAATGGGATCTTC. This translates into CASGNQNGIF.

Remarks on this clone: Relative to the germline gene, one junction end is altered; a read error may explain this. The V gene is TRBV15, the J gene TRBJ2-2, with D perhaps assigned TRBD1 or TRBD2 (5 bases each). This CDR3 has 13 residues. Germline V gives CDR1 LNHNV, CDR2 YYDKDF (reference sequence). The DNA for the CDR3 is TGTGCCACAAGCAGGGAGTGGGGCGGGGAGCTGTTTTTT. The encoded protein is CATSREWGGELFF.

Concerning this clone itself: The junction and the germline gene differ at one end; a read error may be behind it. This rearrangement joins TRBV6-5 to TRBJ2-7; D is undetermined. The CDR3 runs to 13 residues. Germline V gene lookup returns CDR1 MNHEY and CDR2 SVGAGI. For the CDR3, the DNA is TGTGCCATCAGTGAAGGAGAGGACTACGAGCAGTACTTC. Translated: CAISEGEDYEQYF.

This rearrangement joins TRBV6-5 to TRBJ2-2; no clear D. The CDR3 has 14 amino acids. Germline CDR1 and CDR2: MNHEY and SVGAGI. Trimming shortened V by 2 bases and J by 5 bases, and 9 bases separated the two germline ends. The CDR3 sequence: CASSYGPLTGELFF. The CDR3 DNA reads as TGTGCCAGCAGTTACGGCCCACTGACCGGGGAGCTGTTTTTT.

This sequence joins TRBV7-2 and TRBJ2-2; D gene unclear. V lost 5 bases, J lost 8 bases, and 12 bases lay in between. CDR1 SGHTA and CDR2 FQGNSA come from the germline V gene. This CDR3 is built from 13 residues. Here the CDR3 reads CASSPSVGGELFF. The CDR3 DNA reads as TGTGCCAGCAGCCCATCGGTGGGGGGGGAGCTGTTTTTT.

In nucleotides, the CDR3 is TGTGCCAGCAGCTTGGTCCCCAGCGGGTTCGATGAGCAGTTCTTC. Its translation: CASSLVPSGFDEQFF. The rearrangement uses TRBV5-4 and TRBJ2-1; TRBD2 is a possible D gene (6 bases). This CDR3 region has 15 residues. Trimming pared 0 bases from V and 8 bases from J, leaving 15 bases between. The germline V gene encodes CDR1 SGHNT and CDR2 YYREEE (reference sequence).

J is TRBJ2-3 and V is TRBV5-6, with 8 bases fitting TRBD2. Germline lookup yields CDR1 SGHDT and CDR2 YYEEEE. The CDR3 totals 16 residues. The trim removed 2 bases at V and 0 bases at J, leaving 5 bases unmatched. CDR3 sequence reads: CASSLGRGVSTDTQYF. The DNA of the CDR3 is TGTGCCAGCAGCTTAGGGCGGGGGGTTAGCACAGATACGCAGTATTTT.